This T cell receptor (beta chain) was sequenced for a study of PD-1 blockade in classical Hodgkin lymphoma. Sequencing was performed with immunoSEQ multiplex PCR; in TCRdb, only in-frame clones are kept and a portion is missing. Here the sample spans fewer than 50,000 clones, around 80% being singletons. Sample time point: cycle 4 day 1 (C4D1), after 5 to 7 weeks of nivolumab. Every patient relapsed after autologous stem cell transplantation, and brentuximab vedotin exposure varied. The CDR3 has 11 amino acids. V shed 3 bases and J 11 bases; nucleotides not matched to a gene: 2. Germline CDR1 and CDR2: LNHDA and SQIVND (reference sequence).

This specimen was peripheral blood mononuclear cells (PBMCs), taken before the fourth cycle of nivolumab. This TCR came from a human donor with classical Hodgkin lymphoma. The rearrangement uses TRBV19 and TRBJ1-1, with 8 bases fitting TRBD1. The CDR3 reads CASSINRGAFF. CDR3 DNA sequence: TGTGCCAGTAGTATTAACAGGGGGGCTTTCTTT. The full variable domain, with the rest looked up from reference TRBV19 and TRBJ1-1, is DGGITQSPKYLFRKEGQNVTLSCEQNLNHDAMYWYRQDPGQGLRLIYYSQIVNDFQKGDIAEGYSVSREKKESFPLTVTSAQKNPTAFYLCASSINRGAFFGQGTRLTVV.